One sample yielded the 9 T cell receptor beta chains listed below, sequenced in a study of Ad26.COV2.S vaccination and SARS-CoV-2 variants. Profiling relied on immunoSEQ multiplex PCR, and the TCRdb table lists in-frame clones only, not all of them. The table has about 400,000 clones, around 89% seen once. Treatment of the sample: over 15 received Ad26.COV2.S at low or high dose, single or two shots; about five received placebo; per-sample allocation not given. Following the first vaccine or placebo injection, samples were taken on day 63. This sample comprised peripheral blood, obtained in a trial of Ad26.COV2.S vaccine versus placebo. Receptors originate from a person aged 18 to 65 who received the Ad26.COV2.S COVID-19 vaccine or a placebo.

There are many counts of this clone. The V and J genes are TRBV30 and TRBJ1-1; maybe TRBD1 (5 bases). V lost 1 base, J lost 3 bases, and 9 bases lay in between. This CDR3 spans 13 amino acids. CDR1 and CDR2 (germline): GTSNPN, SVGIG (reference sequence). CDR3 sequence: CAWSGGGDTEAFF. CDR3 in DNA: TGTGCCTGGAGTGGGGGAGGGGACACTGAAGCTTTCTTT.

The rearrangement links TRBV11-2 to TRBJ2-1; D possibly uses TRBD1 or TRBD2 (6 bases each). V lost 2 bases to trimming and J lost 9 bases, with 14 bases between them. From germline, CDR1 is SGHAT and CDR2 FQNNGV. The CDR3 has 14 amino acids. This CDR3 reads CASSLFSGGVEQFF. The CDR3 DNA is TGTGCCAGCAGCTTATTTTCCGGGGGCGTTGAGCAGTTCTTC.

The rearrangement links TRBV28 to TRBJ1-6, with D possibly TRBD1 on 5 matching bases. Looked up from germline, CDR1 is MDHEN and CDR2 is SYDVKM. V lost 6 bases and J lost 5, with 14 bases in between. The CDR3 contains 15 residues. CDR3 in DNA: TGTGCCAGCAGCGGCGGGGGACCCGATAATTCACCCCTCCACTTT. This encodes CASSGGGPDNSPLHF.

The CDR3 loop is CASSIKGLAFNEQFF. In nucleotides, the CDR3 is TGTGCCAGTAGTATTAAGGGACTAGCCTTCAATGAGCAGTTCTTC. The V and J genes are TRBV19 and TRBJ2-1; 9 bases are shared with TRBD2. With V trimmed by 3 bases and J by 6 bases, 6 bases remained unmatched. Germline lookup yields CDR1 LNHDA and CDR2 SQIVND (reference sequence). CDR3 size: 15 residues. Drawing the rest from reference TRBV19 and TRBJ2-1, the complete variable domain is DGGITQSPKYLFRKEGQNVTLSCEQNLNHDAMYWYRQDPGQGLRLIYYSQIVNDFQKGDIAEGYSVSREKKESFPLTVTSAQKNPTAFYLCASSIKGLAFNEQFFGPGTRLTVL.

The chain links TRBV4-2 to TRBJ1-1; the D is unclear. The CDR3 covers 15 residues. V was trimmed by 1 base and J by 0 bases, leaving 9 bases between them. Germline-derived CDR1 and CDR2 are LGHNA and YNFKEQ. CDR3 amino acids: CASSQVEQMNTEAFF. The CDR3, as DNA: TGTGCCAGCAGCCAAGTGGAGCAGATGAACACTGAAGCTTTCTTT.

The CDR3 DNA sequence: TGTGCCAGCAGCTTTAGGGGGGGGGAGGAATCCTACAATGAGCAGTTCTTC. It yields the protein CASSFRGGEESYNEQFF. The gene calls are TRBV7-2 and TRBJ2-1; possibly TRBD2 for D (7 bases). This CDR3 has 17 amino acids. Germline CDR1 reads SGHTA; CDR2 reads FQGNSA. V gave up 3 bases and J gave up 1 base, with 16 bases separating them. Full variable domain (outside the CDR3, taken from reference TRBV7-2 and TRBJ2-1): GAGVSQSPSNKVTEKGKDVELRCDPISGHTALYWYRQSLGQGLEFLIYFQGNSAPDKSGLPSDRFSAERTGGSVSTLTIQRTQQEDSAVYLCASSFRGGEESYNEQFFGPGTRLTVL.

The gene calls are TRBV14 and TRBJ2-1, with TRBD2 matching over 7 bases. Trimming took 4 bases from V and 0 from J; bases not matched to a gene: 9. There are 17 residues in the CDR3. The germline gives CDR1 SGHDN, CDR2 FVKESK. The CDR3 coding sequence is TGTGCCAGCAGCCGAATTAGCGGGTGGAGCTCCTACAATGAGCAGTTCTTC. It translates to CASSRISGWSSYNEQFF.

The rearrangement links TRBV28 to TRBJ2-2; the match to TRBD1 covers 7 bases. The CDR3 loop spans 19 amino acids. J was trimmed by 9 bases and V by 5 bases; bases with no gene match: 24. Germline CDR1 reads MDHEN; CDR2 reads SYDVKM. The DNA for the CDR3 is TGTGCCAGCAGTACCGTGGGGCACTGGGGGATGGACAGGAACTGGGAGCTGTTTTTT. Translation gives CASSTVGHWGMDRNWELFF.

This chain links TRBV5-1 with TRBJ1-2; the D is unclear. This CDR3 region has 13 residues. Germline CDR1 SGHRS, CDR2 YFSETQ. The germline V and J ends were trimmed by 0 bases and 6 bases, with 9 bases remaining between them. For the CDR3, the DNA is TGCGCCAGCAGCTTGGGATCGGCGGATGGCTACACCTTC. Translated: CASSLGSADGYTF.